The present T cell receptor beta chain was sequenced within a study of regulatory T cells in long-lasting Graves disease. Study background: Antithyroid drugs had been taken under 3 months by newly diagnosed Graves' patients. Study-level points and caveats: The researchers studied only peripheral blood, not thyroid tissue.

The CDR3 spans 14 residues. Trimming pared 0 bases from V and 14 bases from J, leaving 14 bases between. CDR1 is MGHRA, CDR2 YSYEKL, per germline. Investigators prepared the TCR beta libraries by applying iRepertoire HTBI primers and Arm-PCR of CDR3 regions. TCRdb called the multiplex PCR reads again in MiXCR, with one record for every CDR3 protein. The profile shows some 250,000 distinct CDR3 sequences, 20% of them singletons. Documented time point: newly diagnosed GD, antithyroid drugs for less than 3 months. Generation of the TCR library employed RNA extracted from PBMCs. Worth noting for this clonotype: Its specificity is unknown.

V is TRBV4-1 and J is TRBJ1-6; D gene ambiguous. The TCR comes from a female donor with Graves disease. Specimen: peripheral blood mononuclear cells (PBMCs), collected at new diagnosis, from a patient treated with antithyroid drugs. The CDR3 DNA is TGCGCCAGCAGCCAAGATCCCTCCCCCCGGGCCCTCCACTTT. Protein product: CASSQDPSPRALHF.